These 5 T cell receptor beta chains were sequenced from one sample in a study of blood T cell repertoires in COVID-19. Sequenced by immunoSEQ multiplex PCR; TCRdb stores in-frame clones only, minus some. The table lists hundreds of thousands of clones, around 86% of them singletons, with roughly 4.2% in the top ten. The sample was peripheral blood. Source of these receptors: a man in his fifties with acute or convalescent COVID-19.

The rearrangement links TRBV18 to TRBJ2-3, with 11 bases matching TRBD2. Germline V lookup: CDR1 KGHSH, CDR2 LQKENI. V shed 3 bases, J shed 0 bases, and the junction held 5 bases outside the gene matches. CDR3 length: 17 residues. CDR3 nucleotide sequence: TGTGCCAGCTCACCCGGGACTAGCGGAGTGAGCACAGATACGCAGTATTTT. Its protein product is CASSPGTSGVSTDTQYF.

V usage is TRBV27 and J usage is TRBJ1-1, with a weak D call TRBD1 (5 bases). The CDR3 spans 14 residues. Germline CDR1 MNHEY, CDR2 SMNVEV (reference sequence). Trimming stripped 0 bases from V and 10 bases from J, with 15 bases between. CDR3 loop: CASSLSPFTGGAFF. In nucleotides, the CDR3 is TGTGCCAGCAGTTTATCCCCCTTCACCGGGGGAGCTTTCTTT.

The CDR3 coding sequence is TGCGCCAGCAAAACTAGCGGTATCCAAGAGACCCAGTACTTC. Residues: CASKTSGIQETQYF. The V call is TRBV5-1, the J call TRBJ2-5, with TRBD2 identical over 8 bases. The CDR3 has 14 amino acids. The germline V gene encodes CDR1 SGHRS and CDR2 YFSETQ. With V trimmed by 6 bases and J by 1 base, 5 bases remained unmatched. Together with reference TRBV5-1 and TRBJ2-5, the CDR3 gives the full variable domain: KAGVTQTPRYLIKTRGQQVTLSCSPISGHRSVSWYQQTPGQGLQFLFEYFSETQRNKGNFPGRFSGRQFSNSRSEMNVSTLELGDSALYLCASKTSGIQETQYFGPGTRLLVL.

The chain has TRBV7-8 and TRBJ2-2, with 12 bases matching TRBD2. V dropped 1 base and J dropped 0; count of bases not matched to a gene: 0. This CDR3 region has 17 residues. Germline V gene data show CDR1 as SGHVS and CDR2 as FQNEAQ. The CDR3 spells CASSLGTSGANTGELFF. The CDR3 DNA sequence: TGTGCCAGCAGCTTAGGGACTAGCGGGGCGAACACCGGGGAGCTGTTTTTT.

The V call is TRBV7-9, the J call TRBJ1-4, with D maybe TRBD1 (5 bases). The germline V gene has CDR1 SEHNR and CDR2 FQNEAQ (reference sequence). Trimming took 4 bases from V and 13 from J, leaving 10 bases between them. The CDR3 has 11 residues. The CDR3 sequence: CASSSTEGLFF. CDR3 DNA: TGTGCCAGCAGCTCGACAGAAGGACTGTTTTTT.